These 3 T cell receptor beta chains came from one sample sequenced in a study of CD8 T cells in ankylosing spondylitis. In TCRdb, the 5' RACE reads were re-called with MiXCR into one record per CDR3 protein. The table shows fewer than 250,000 distinct CDR3 sequences, with roughly 10% occurring only once. The sample consisted of blood, either unsorted or a sorted T cell fraction (not recorded which). The receptors were gathered from a male donor with ankylosing spondylitis or in good health (not recorded which).

This clonotype was counted ten times or more. The chain uses TRBV12-3 or TRBV12-4 and TRBJ2-3; D remains unclear. The CDR3 contains 12 residues. V lost 7 bases and J lost 4, with 9 bases in between. CDR3 protein: CASTPRPDTQYF. CDR3 DNA sequence: TGTGCCAGCACACCACGTCCAGATACGCAGTATTTT.

This clonotype was recorded at least ten times. The V call is TRBV27, the J call TRBJ2-2, with D uncertain. Germline CDR1 is MNHEY and CDR2 is SMNVEV (reference sequence). V was cut by 3 bases and J by 0 bases, with 8 bases left in between. The CDR3 loop spans 15 amino acids. This CDR3 reads CASSFGRSNTGELFF. The CDR3 DNA reads TGTGCCAGCAGTTTTGGCAGGTCGAACACCGGGGAGCTGTTTTTT.

This clonotype was recorded at least ten times. The chain couples TRBV6-5 to TRBJ2-5; 15 bases align to TRBD2. The length of the CDR3 is 16 residues. V gave up 5 bases and J gave up 4 bases; unmatched junction bases: 5. Germline CDR1 reads MNHEY; CDR2 reads SVGAGI. The CDR3 region is CASSTSGLAGGETQYF. The CDR3 region has the DNA TGTGCCAGCAGTACCTCGGGACTAGCGGGAGGAGAGACCCAGTACTTC.